These 21 T cell receptor beta chains were all obtained from the same sample, sequenced in a study of cytomegalovirus exposure and HLA in healthy donors. The PCR ran on 60 Vbeta and 13 Jbeta primers. The protocol was immunoSEQ multiplex PCR, while the TCRdb copy is restricted to in-frame clones and leaves out a portion. Of about 140,000 clones in the sample, over 70% were seen once. Sequencing was done on a sample of PBMCs. The receptors were gathered from a male donor in good health and CMV-seronegative.

The CDR3 region has the DNA TGTGCCAGCAGCTTAGGGGGGGCTAGCACAGATACGCAGTATTTT. This codes for CASSLGGASTDTQYF. The chain joins TRBV7-3 to TRBJ2-3; tentatively, D is TRBD2 (7 bases). Germline loops: CDR1 SGHTA, CDR2 FQGTGA. The ends were cut back, 2 bases at V and 0 bases at J, with 9 bases in the middle. The CDR3 has 15 amino acids.

The chain is built from TRBV2 and TRBJ1-5; D is ambiguous. CDR3 length: 13 residues. The germline V and J ends were trimmed by 8 bases and 1 base, with 9 bases remaining between them. Germline assignment: CDR1 SNHLY and CDR2 FYNNEI. This chain's CDR3 is CASSPGSNQPQHF. The CDR3 region has the DNA TGTGCCAGCTCCCCCGGGAGCAATCAGCCCCAGCATTTT. The full variable domain, rest sourced from reference TRBV2 and TRBJ1-5, is EPEVTQTPSHQVTQMGQEVILRCVPISNHLYFYWYRQILGQKVEFLVSFYNNEISEKSEIFDDQFSVERPDGSNFTLKIRSTKLEDSAMYFCASSPGSNQPQHFGDGTRLSIL.

This clone occurred a few times. This chain uses TRBV9 with TRBJ2-6, with no clear D. Germline assignment: CDR1 SGDLS and CDR2 YYNGEE. There are 15 residues in the CDR3. V was clipped by 0 bases and J by 2 bases, with 6 bases between them. The CDR3 DNA is TGTGCCAGCAGCGTAGAAACAGCTGGGGCCAACGTCCTGACTTTC. This sequence encodes CASSVETAGANVLTF.

As to this clone: A read error may account for a junction end that differs from germline. The chain uses TRBV7-9 and TRBJ1-2; 9 bases agree with TRBD1. From germline, CDR1 is SEHNR and CDR2 FQNEAQ (reference sequence). The CDR3 is 16 residues long. CDR3 sequence reads: CSSSPWTGDSNYGYTF. As DNA, the CDR3 is TGTTCCAGCAGCCCGTGGACAGGGGATTCTAACTATGGCTACACCTTC.

The chain couples TRBV4-3 to TRBJ1-4; 7 nucleotides match TRBD1. V shed 2 bases, J shed 7 bases, and the junction held 10 bases outside the gene matches. Germline-derived CDR1 and CDR2 are LGHNA and YSLEER. This CDR3 is 16 amino acids long. As DNA, the CDR3 is TGCGCCAGCAGCCAAACCACGACAGGGATGGGTGAAAAACTGTTTTTT. Its protein is CASSQTTTGMGEKLFF.

The CDR3 protein is CASSASRVSNQPQHF. In DNA, the CDR3 is TGTGCCAGCAGTGCTTCTCGGGTTAGCAATCAGCCCCAGCATTTT. This rearrangement joins TRBV2 to TRBJ1-5; no reliable D call. CDR1 and CDR2 (germline): SNHLY, FYNNEI. CDR3 length: 15 amino acids. Trimming took 4 bases from V and 0 from J, leaving 10 bases between them.

This chain joins TRBV5-1 and TRBJ2-7, with TRBD1 identical over 9 bases. Germline V gene lookup returns CDR1 SGHRS and CDR2 YFSETQ. The junction had 5 bases not matched to a gene; V was cut back by 2 bases and J by 5 bases. The length of the CDR3 is 14 residues. CDR3 sequence reads: CASSFRDRDHEQYF. The CDR3 nucleotides read TGCGCCAGCAGCTTCCGGGACAGGGACCACGAGCAGTACTTC.

The rearrangement joins TRBV28 to TRBJ2-1, with 12 bases lining up with TRBD2. The ends lost 2 bases at V and 15 bases at J; junction bases unmatched: 8. Germline CDR1 reads MDHEN; CDR2 reads SYDVKM. The CDR3 is 14 residues long. Written as DNA, the CDR3 is TGTGCCAGCAGTTTACTAGCGGGAGGGCCTGTTCCGTTCTTC. Translation: CASSLLAGGPVPFF. The full variable domain, its missing parts supplied by reference TRBV28 and TRBJ2-1, is DVKVTQSSRYLVKRTGEKVFLECVQDMDHENMFWYRQDPGLGLRLIYFSYDVKMKEKGDIPEGYSVSREKKERFSLILESASTNQTSMYLCASSLLAGGPVPFFGPGTRLTVL.

The V and J genes are TRBV25-1 and TRBJ1-3; D perhaps matches TRBD1 (5 bases). Germline values: CDR1 MGHDK, CDR2 SYGVNS. The CDR3 is 12 residues long. With 10 bases removed from V and 4 bases from J, the gap between germline ends came to 11 bases. CDR3 bases: TGTGCCACCTCACCAGGGGGAAACACCATATATTTT. Translated: CATSPGGNTIYF.

The rearrangement joins TRBV11-3 to TRBJ2-3, with TRBD1 identical over 8 bases. The ends lost 5 bases at V and 6 bases at J; junction bases unmatched: 7. This CDR3 contains 14 residues. Germline assignment: CDR1 SGHNT and CDR2 YENEEA. In DNA form, the CDR3 reads TGTGCCAGCAGCCAGGACAGGGTATCGGATACGCAGTATTTT. It is translated as CASSQDRVSDTQYF. The complete variable domain, with remaining parts taken from reference TRBV11-3 and TRBJ2-3, reads EAGVVQSPRYKIIEKKQPVAFWCNPISGHNTLYWYLQNLGQGPELLIRYENEEAVDDSQLPKDRFSAERLKGVDSTLKIQPAELGDSAVYLCASSQDRVSDTQYFGPGTRLTVL.

The chain couples TRBV7-8 to TRBJ2-1, with TRBD1 matching over 7 bases. Germline CDR1 SGHVS, CDR2 FQNEAQ. The J segment lost 1 base and the V segment lost 5 bases, leaving 14 bases of the junction unmatched. CDR3 length equals 18 residues. In DNA form, the CDR3 reads TGTGCCAGCAGCCGAGTCTCAGGGGGACGAGGGTCCTACAATGAGCAGTTCTTC. Residues: CASSRVSGGRGSYNEQFF.

The chain employs TRBV23-1 and TRBJ2-4; 7 nucleotides agree with TRBD1. TRBV23-1 is labeled an ORF, and its function is uncertain. V shed 7 bases and J 0 bases; nucleotides not matched to a gene: 6. The CDR3 extends over 15 amino acids. The CDR3 DNA follows: TGCGCCAGCAACCAGGGGGTAATAGCCAAAAACATTCAGTACTTC. Translated, it gives CASNQGVIAKNIQYF.

This rearrangement joins TRBV27 to TRBJ2-1, with 8 bases that match TRBD2. This CDR3 comprises 14 residues. Trimming at V came to 3 bases and at J to 6 bases, leaving 4 bases not matched to a gene. Germline-derived CDR1 and CDR2 are MNHEY and SMNVEV (reference sequence). Written as DNA, the CDR3 is TGTGCCAGCAGTTTTGGCGGGAGGCGCAATGAGCAGTTCTTC. The encoded protein is CASSFGGRRNEQFF.

This sequence joins TRBV19 and TRBJ2-5; possibly TRBD2 for D (5 bases). The CDR3 loop spans 12 amino acids. Germline V CDR1 and CDR2: LNHDA, SQIVND (reference sequence). V lost 8 bases and J 0 bases, leaving 7 bases between the germline ends. CDR3 sequence reads: CASGSYQETQYF. The CDR3 DNA follows: TGTGCCAGTGGGAGTTACCAAGAGACCCAGTACTTC. The entire variable domain, with the rest obtained from reference TRBV19 and TRBJ2-5, is as follows: DGGITQSPKYLFRKEGQNVTLSCEQNLNHDAMYWYRQDPGQGLRLIYYSQIVNDFQKGDIAEGYSVSREKKESFPLTVTSAQKNPTAFYLCASGSYQETQYFGPGTRLLVL.

Only a few counts were recorded for this clone. The CDR3 loop is CASSSLVLNQPQHF. CDR3 nucleotides: TGTGCCAGCAGCTCCCTCGTTTTGAATCAGCCCCAGCATTTT. The chain carries TRBV5-6 and TRBJ1-5; D not certain. Germline-derived CDR1 and CDR2 are SGHDT and YYEEEE. The CDR3 covers 14 residues. V was clipped by 3 bases and J by 4 bases, with 11 bases between them. Complete variable domain (other parts from reference TRBV5-6 and TRBJ1-5): DAGVTQSPTHLIKTRGQQVTLRCSPKSGHDTVSWYQQALGQGPQFIFQYYEEEERQRGNFPDRFSGHQFPNYSSELNVNALLLGDSALYLCASSSLVLNQPQHFGDGTRLSIL.

The chain employs TRBV27 and TRBJ1-4; possible D gene TRBD1, 6 bases. The CDR3 length is 14 residues. The germline V gene encodes CDR1 MNHEY and CDR2 SMNVEV (reference sequence). V was pared by 6 bases and J by 11 bases, with 19 bases between. The CDR3 bases are TGTGCCAGCAGCATTGCTTCGGACAGTAATAAACTGTTTTTT. Protein sequence: CASSIASDSNKLFF.

The chain combines TRBV6-5 with TRBJ2-7, with 10 bases matching TRBD1. The CDR3 contains 15 residues. Losses at the gene ends were 6 bases for V and 1 base for J; bases not matched to a gene: 6. CDR1 and CDR2 from the germline V gene are MNHEY and SVGAGI. The CDR3 loop reads CASRMTGGSSYEQYF. CDR3 coding DNA: TGTGCCAGCAGAATGACAGGGGGCAGTTCCTACGAGCAGTACTTC.

This rearrangement joins TRBV2 to TRBJ2-7; no firm D call. The ends were cut back, 7 bases at V and 2 bases at J, with 15 bases in the middle. The CDR3 consists of 14 residues. Germline-derived CDR1 and CDR2 are SNHLY and FYNNEI. The CDR3 sequence: CASTLDEPAYEQYF. CDR3 coding DNA: TGTGCCAGCACCCTAGACGAGCCGGCCTACGAGCAGTACTTC.

The chain links TRBV7-2 to TRBJ2-1, with 9 bases fitting TRBD2. The CDR3 has 15 residues. V shed 7 bases, J shed 5 bases, and the junction held 9 bases outside the gene matches. CDR1 and CDR2 (germline): SGHTA, FQGNSA. The CDR3 sequence: CASILSGGPNNEQFF. As DNA, the CDR3 is TGTGCCAGCATCCTTAGCGGGGGCCCCAACAATGAGCAGTTCTTC.

The rearrangement joins TRBV30 to TRBJ1-2; possible D gene TRBD1, 6 bases. The CDR3 runs 14 residues. Trimming removed 0 bases at V and 1 base at J, with 9 bases between. The germline gives CDR1 GTSNPN, CDR2 SVGIG (reference sequence). This CDR3 is CAWSVAGVNYGYTF. DNA for the CDR3: TGTGCCTGGAGTGTAGCAGGGGTTAACTATGGCTACACCTTC.

This chain links TRBV25-1 with TRBJ2-3; D perhaps matches TRBD2 (6 bases). Germline values: CDR1 MGHDK, CDR2 SYGVNS. V was shortened by 2 bases and J by 2 bases, with 14 bases between the two germline ends. The CDR3 has 16 amino acids. The CDR3 DNA follows: TGTGCCAGCAGTGAAGTATCAGGGAGGCCCACAGATACGCAGTATTTT. Encoded protein: CASSEVSGRPTDTQYF.